The T cell receptor (beta chain) under discussion was sequenced for a study of shared clonotypes between healthy human individuals. Study-wide context: A couple of women and a few men aged 18 to 49 served as donors.

Concerning this clone itself: No antigen is known for it.

Naive CD45RA+ and memory CD45RA-negative subsets were split from CD4+ cells. Germline V gives CDR1 MDHEN, CDR2 SYDVKM. This CDR3 spans 13 amino acids. Trimming took off 6 bases at V and 1 base at J, with 9 bases between the two ends. Only in-frame clones appear in the TCRdb table, and some are missing; sequencing was by immunoSEQ multiplex PCR. The repertoire holds 650,000 to 750,000 clones, more than 70% seen once, with 1.8% in the top ten. Overall study findings and caveats: Rarefaction exposed incomplete sorted-subset sequencing despite large depth. The study sampled only blood, and tissue repertoires likely differ.

This chain uses TRBV28 with TRBJ1-1, with D perhaps TRBD1 (5 bases). Specimen: memory CD4+ T cells sorted from blood. Subset meaning: CD45RA-negative fraction. This TCR came from a woman in her thirties in good health. The CDR3: CASSRETNTEAFF. DNA of the CDR3: TGTGCCAGCAGCAGGGAAACGAACACTGAAGCTTTCTTT.